The present T cell receptor beta chain was sequenced within a study of blood T cell repertoires in COVID-19 (dated by TCRdb to the early 2020s). At the level of the whole study: Collaborator samples came from the United States, Italy and Spain and covered acute and convalescent phases of COVID-19. The repertoires were released in a freely available public database intended as a resource for research on the immune response to SARS-CoV-2. The sample metadata nearly always contained a de-identified subject ID, COVID-19 status, age in years and sex. Samples came from the ongoing ImmuneRACE study (first 160 participants) plus 1,254 subjects from 6 global collaborators. The dataset comprised deeply sampled blood TCRbeta repertoires from subjects exposed to, actively infected with, or recovered from COVID-19. The prospective study material was composed of cDNA or gDNA derived from T cells, B-cell-depleted T cells, or PBMCs. Where available, HLA class I and class II types were obtained from metadata supplied by the sample provider rather than from assay-based typing.

In regard to this clone: Which antigen it targets is not known. Base qualities are not provided; no much larger clone lies one nucleotide away.

Whole blood was collected in K2EDTA tubes by collaborating institutions according to the institutions' own protocols. For TCRbeta analysis, collaborators shipped samples in one of three forms: frozen whole blood, isolated PBMCs, or DNA extracted from either of those sample types. TCRbeta CDR3 regions were amplified from genomic DNA by means of the immunoSEQ Assay, a bias-controlled multiplex PCR. The authors' analysis ran thus. Within the assay, amplification of reference gene primers was used to estimate how many nucleated cells each sample contained. Sequence reads were collapsed and filtered to measure the absolute abundance of every unique TCRbeta CDR3 rearrangement. For each sample, productive Simpson clonality was calculated as the square root of Simpson's diversity index over productive rearrangements. Imported from immuneACCESS, the table was reduced by TCRdb to in-frame sequences with V and J called. These copies leave out some clones; in studies compared against another copy, an unresolved V gene accounts for under half, and the cause of the remainder is not known. V, J and clone size are those of that table, while D and trimming were read from the DNA. In this sample the table shows under 45,000 clones, 78% of which occur a single time. Clones ranked in the top ten supply 33% of the sample.

What the research found in general, with its limitations: Clinical and demographic metadata were provided uncurated, with the amount varying by source and participant.

According to the germline V gene, CDR1 reads SGHRS and CDR2 reads YFSETQ. From V the trimming removes 5 bases and from J it removes 2 bases, while the gene matches leave 2 bases of the junction unaccounted for. The CDR3 holds 14 amino acids from the cysteine to the phenylalanine. Here the CDR3 DNA is all that survives: 42 bases in frame from base 1. The sample consisted of peripheral blood. This TCR came from a man aged 55 to 70 with acute or convalescent COVID-19. The sequence joins TRBV5-1 to TRBJ2-2; a stretch of 8 junction bases matches TRBD1. The bases are TGCGCCAGCAGGGGGACAGGAAACACCGGGGAGCTGTTTTTT. Translated, this gives CASRGTGNTGELFF.